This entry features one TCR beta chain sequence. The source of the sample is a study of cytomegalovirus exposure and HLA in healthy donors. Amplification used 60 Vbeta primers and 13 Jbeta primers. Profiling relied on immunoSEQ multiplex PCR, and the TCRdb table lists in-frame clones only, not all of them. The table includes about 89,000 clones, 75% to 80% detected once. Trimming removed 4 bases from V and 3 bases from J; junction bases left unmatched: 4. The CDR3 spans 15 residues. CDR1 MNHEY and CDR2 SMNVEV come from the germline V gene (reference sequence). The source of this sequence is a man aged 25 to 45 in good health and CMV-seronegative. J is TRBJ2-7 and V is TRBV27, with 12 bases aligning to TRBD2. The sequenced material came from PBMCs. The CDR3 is CASSSTSGSIYEQYF. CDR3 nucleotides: TGTGCCAGCAGTTCGACTAGCGGGAGTATCTACGAGCAGTACTTC.